This record looks at one TCR beta chain sequence and its context. This sample stems from a study of T cells in Graves' hyperthyroidism and ophthalmopathy. The CDR3 is made up of 14 amino acids. Germline V gene lookup returns CDR1 MNHEY and CDR2 SMNVEV (reference sequence). V shed 7 bases and J shed 1 base, with 10 bases lying between them. The source material, RNA transcripts, was used to amplify TCR beta CDR3 regions. The HTBI primer set drove a first-round RT-PCR of the TCR CDR3. TCRdb called the multiplex PCR reads again in MiXCR, with one record for every CDR3 protein. The sample contains 250,000 to 350,000 distinct CDR3 sequences, over 15% of which appear only once.

The TCR was taken from a woman aged 55-70 years with Graves' ophthalmopathy. Sequencing used blood. This chain joins TRBV27 and TRBJ2-2; D is undetermined. The CDR3 here is CASTLHRNTGELFF. The CDR3 coding sequence is TGTGCCAGCACGTTACACAGGAACACCGGGGAGCTGTTTTTT.